This T cell receptor (beta chain) was sequenced during a study of blood T cell repertoires in COVID-19. Across the study: Both acute and convalescent COVID-19 samples were obtained from the United States, Italy and Spain.

Libraries were prepared by immunoSEQ multiplex PCR; TCRdb keeps only in-frame clonotypes and omits some of them. The data contain fewer than 350,000 clones, 80% to 90% of them seen just once; the ten biggest clones take up roughly 4%. Those who participated ranged in age from about 18 to 89 years and resided in about two dozen US areas. The CDR3 totals 15 residues. With V trimmed by 4 bases and J by 1 base, 8 bases remained unmatched. Germline CDR1 SGHTS, CDR2 YDEGEE. This sequence was found in a woman in her 40s with acute COVID-19. V is TRBV5-8 and J is TRBJ2-7, with 7 bases lining up with TRBD1. Sequenced sample: PBMCs or T cells enriched from blood (not recorded which). The CDR3 region is CASSPGTAVSYEQYF. CDR3 coding DNA: TGTGCCAGCAGCCCTGGGACAGCTGTTTCCTACGAGCAGTACTTC.